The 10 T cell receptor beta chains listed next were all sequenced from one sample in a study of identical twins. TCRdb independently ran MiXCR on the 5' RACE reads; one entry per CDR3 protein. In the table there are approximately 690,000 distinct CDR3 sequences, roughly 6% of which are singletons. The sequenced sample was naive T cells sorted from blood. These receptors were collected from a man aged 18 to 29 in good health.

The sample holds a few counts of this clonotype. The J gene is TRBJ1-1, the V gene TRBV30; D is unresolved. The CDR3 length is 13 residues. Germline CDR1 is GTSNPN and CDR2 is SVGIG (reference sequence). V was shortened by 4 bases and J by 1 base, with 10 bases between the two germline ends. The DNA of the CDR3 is TGTGCCTGGATCGGGATGCCGAACACTGAAGCTTTCTTT. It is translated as CAWIGMPNTEAFF.

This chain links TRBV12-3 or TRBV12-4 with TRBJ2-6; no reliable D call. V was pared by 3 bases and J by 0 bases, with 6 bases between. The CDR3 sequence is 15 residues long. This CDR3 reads CASSFLHSGANVLTF. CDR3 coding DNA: TGTGCCAGCAGTTTTTTACACTCTGGGGCCAACGTCCTGACTTTC.

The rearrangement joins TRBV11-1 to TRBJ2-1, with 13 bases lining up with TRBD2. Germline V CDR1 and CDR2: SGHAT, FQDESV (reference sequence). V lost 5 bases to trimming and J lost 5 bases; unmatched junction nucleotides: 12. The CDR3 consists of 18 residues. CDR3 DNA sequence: TGTGCCAGCAGCCCTACTAGCGGGAGGGCCGCAGGGAACAATGAGCAGTTCTTC. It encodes CASSPTSGRAAGNNEQFF.

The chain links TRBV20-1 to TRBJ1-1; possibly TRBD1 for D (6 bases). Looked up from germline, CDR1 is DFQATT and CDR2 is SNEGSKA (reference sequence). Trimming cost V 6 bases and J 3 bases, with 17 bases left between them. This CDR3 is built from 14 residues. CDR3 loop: CSARVQGSDTEAFF. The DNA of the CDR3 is TGCAGTGCCCGGGTACAGGGCTCGGACACTGAAGCTTTCTTT.

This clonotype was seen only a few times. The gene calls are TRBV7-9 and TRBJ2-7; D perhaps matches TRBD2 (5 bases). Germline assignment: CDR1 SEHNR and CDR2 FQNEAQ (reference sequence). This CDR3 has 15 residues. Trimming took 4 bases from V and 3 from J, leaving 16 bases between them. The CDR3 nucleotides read TGTGCCAGCAGCTCCCTCGAGGGCGAAGTCTACGAGCAGTACTTC. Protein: CASSSLEGEVYEQYF.

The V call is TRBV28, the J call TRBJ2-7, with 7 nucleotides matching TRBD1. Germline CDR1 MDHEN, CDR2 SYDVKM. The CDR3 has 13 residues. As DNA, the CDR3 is TGTGCCAGCAGTCTATGGACAGGATACGAGCAGTACGTC. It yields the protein CASSLWTGYEQYV.

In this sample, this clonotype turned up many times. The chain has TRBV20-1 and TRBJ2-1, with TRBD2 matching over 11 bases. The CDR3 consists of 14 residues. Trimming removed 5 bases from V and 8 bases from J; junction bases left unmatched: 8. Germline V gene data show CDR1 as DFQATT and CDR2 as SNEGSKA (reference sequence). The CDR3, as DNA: TGCAGTGCTTCCTTAGCGGGAGGGAGCTATGAGCAGTTCTTC. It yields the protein CSASLAGGSYEQFF.

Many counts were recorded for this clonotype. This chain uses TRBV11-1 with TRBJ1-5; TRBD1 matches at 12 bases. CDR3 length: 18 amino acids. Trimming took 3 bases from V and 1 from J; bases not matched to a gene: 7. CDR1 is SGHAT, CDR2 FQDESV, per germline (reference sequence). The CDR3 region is CASSFVGTGGVSNQPQHF. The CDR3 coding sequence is TGTGCCAGCAGCTTCGTCGGGACAGGGGGCGTAAGCAATCAGCCCCAGCATTTT. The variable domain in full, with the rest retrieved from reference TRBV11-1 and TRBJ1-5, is EAEVAQSPRYKITEKSQAVAFWCDPISGHATLYWYRQILGQGPELLVQFQDESVVDDSQLPKDRFSAERLKGVDSTLKIQPAELGDSAMYLCASSFVGTGGVSNQPQHFGDGTRLSIL.

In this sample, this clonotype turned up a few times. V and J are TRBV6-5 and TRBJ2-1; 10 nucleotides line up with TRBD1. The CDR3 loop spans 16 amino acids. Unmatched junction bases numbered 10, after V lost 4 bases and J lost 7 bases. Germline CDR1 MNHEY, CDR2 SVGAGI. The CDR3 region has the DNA TGTGCCAGCAGTTCCAGCGGTGGACAGGGGGGGAATGAGCAGTTCTTC. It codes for CASSSSGGQGGNEQFF.

The DNA for the CDR3 is TGTGCCACCAGCAGAGACCCCGTTAGCGGAGAGACCCAGTACTTC. Its translation is CATSRDPVSGETQYF. The gene calls are TRBV15 and TRBJ2-5, with a tentative D call TRBD2 (6 bases). Deletions cut 0 bases from V and 4 bases from J, with 12 bases between. Germline V lookup: CDR1 LNHNV, CDR2 YYDKDF (reference sequence). This CDR3 is 15 amino acids long. The full variable domain, rest sourced from reference TRBV15 and TRBJ2-5, is DAMVIQNPRYQVTQFGKPVTLSCSQTLNHNVMYWYQQKSSQAPKLLFHYYDKDFNNEADTPDNFQSRRPNTSFCFLDIRSPGLGDTAMYLCATSRDPVSGETQYFGPGTRLLVL.